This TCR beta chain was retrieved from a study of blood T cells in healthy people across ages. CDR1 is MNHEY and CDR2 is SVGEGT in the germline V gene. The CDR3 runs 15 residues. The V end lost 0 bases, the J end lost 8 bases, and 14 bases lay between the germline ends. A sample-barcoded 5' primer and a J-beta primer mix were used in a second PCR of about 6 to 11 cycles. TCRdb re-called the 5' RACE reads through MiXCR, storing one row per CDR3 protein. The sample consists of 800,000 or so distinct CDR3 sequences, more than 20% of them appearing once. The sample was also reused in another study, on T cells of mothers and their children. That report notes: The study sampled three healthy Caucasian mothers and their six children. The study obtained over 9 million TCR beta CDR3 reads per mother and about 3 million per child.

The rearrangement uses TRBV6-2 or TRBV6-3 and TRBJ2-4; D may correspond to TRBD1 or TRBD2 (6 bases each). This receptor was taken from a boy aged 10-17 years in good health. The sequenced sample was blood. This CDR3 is CASSYSPEGGDIQYF. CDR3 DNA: TGTGCCAGCAGTTACTCACCCGAGGGGGGTGACATTCAGTACTTC.